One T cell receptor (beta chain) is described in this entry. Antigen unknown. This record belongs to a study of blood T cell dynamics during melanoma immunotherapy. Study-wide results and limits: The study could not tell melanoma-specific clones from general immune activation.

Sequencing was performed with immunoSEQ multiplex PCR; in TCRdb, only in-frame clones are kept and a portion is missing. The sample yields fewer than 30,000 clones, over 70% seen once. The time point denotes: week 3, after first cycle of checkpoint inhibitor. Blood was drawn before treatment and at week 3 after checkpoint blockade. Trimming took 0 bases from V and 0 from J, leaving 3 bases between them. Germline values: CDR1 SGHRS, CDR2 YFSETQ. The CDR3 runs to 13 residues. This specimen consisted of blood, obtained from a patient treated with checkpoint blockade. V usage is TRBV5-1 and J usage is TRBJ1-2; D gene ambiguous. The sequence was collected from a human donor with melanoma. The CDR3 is CASSLASNYGYTF. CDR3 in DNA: TGCGCCAGCAGCTTGGCTTCTAACTATGGCTACACCTTC.